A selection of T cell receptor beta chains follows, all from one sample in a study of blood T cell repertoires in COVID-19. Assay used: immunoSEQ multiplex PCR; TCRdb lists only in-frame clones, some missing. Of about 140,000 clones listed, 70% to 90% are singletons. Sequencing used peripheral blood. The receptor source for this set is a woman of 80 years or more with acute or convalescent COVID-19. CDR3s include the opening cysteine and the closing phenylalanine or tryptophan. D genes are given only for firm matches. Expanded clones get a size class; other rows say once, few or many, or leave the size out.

CDR3: CASSPLDRGTNQPQHF; DNA: TGTGCCAGCAGTCCTTTGGACAGGGGTACCAATCAGCCCCAGCATTTT; J: TRBJ1-5; D: TRBD1; V: TRBV28; size: -
CDR3: CASSERFMAGYTF; DNA: TGTGCCAGCAGTGAACGTTTTATGGCCGGCTACACCTTC; J: TRBJ1-2; D: -; V: TRBV2; size: -
CDR3: CATSRTTGGNTEAFF; DNA: TGTGCCACCAGCAGAACGACAGGAGGGAACACTGAAGCTTTCTTT; J: TRBJ1-1; D: -; V: TRBV15; size: -
CDR3: CASSSSDRTYEQYF; DNA: TGTGCCAGCAGCTCCTCGGACAGGACTTACGAGCAGTACTTC; J: TRBJ2-7; D: TRBD1; V: TRBV7-9; size: -
CDR3: CASRPEENTEAFF; DNA: TGCGCCAGCAGGCCGGAGGAGAACACTGAAGCTTTCTTT; J: TRBJ1-1; D: -; V: TRBV5-1; size: -
CDR3: CASSPRQAGTYGYTF; DNA: TGTGCCAGCTCACCACGCCAGGCAGGGACTTATGGCTACACCTTC; J: TRBJ1-2; D: -; V: TRBV18; size: once
CDR3: CASSQDLPGQAYEQYF; DNA: TGCGCCAGCAGCCAAGACCTTCCTGGACAGGCATACGAGCAGTACTTC; J: TRBJ2-7; D: TRBD1; V: TRBV4-3; size: -
CDR3: CASSQRTGDPYEQYF; DNA: TGTGCCAGCAGCCAACGGACAGGGGACCCCTACGAGCAGTACTTC; J: TRBJ2-7; D: TRBD1; V: TRBV4-2; size: -
CDR3: CASSLGGQAHNEQFF; DNA: TGTGCCAGCAGCTTAGGGGGACAGGCCCACAATGAGCAGTTCTTC; J: TRBJ2-1; D: TRBD1; V: TRBV7-2; size: -
CDR3: CASSSRTGSTDTQYF; DNA: TGTGCCAGCAGCTCCAGGACTGGGAGCACAGATACGCAGTATTTT; J: TRBJ2-3; D: -; V: TRBV5-4; size: -
CDR3: CASSWGQGHTEAFF; DNA: TGCGCCAGCAGCTGGGGACAGGGCCACACTGAAGCTTTCTTT; J: TRBJ1-1; D: TRBD1; V: TRBV5-1; size: -
CDR3: CASRWPGQTETQYF; DNA: TGTGCCAGCCGCTGGCCGGGACAGACAGAGACCCAGTACTTC; J: TRBJ2-5; D: TRBD1; V: TRBV6-5; size: -
CDR3: CASSLLGGAGLTTDTQYF; DNA: TGCGCCAGCAGCTTGCTCGGGGGGGCCGGATTAACCACAGATACGCAGTATTTT; J: TRBJ2-3; D: TRBD2; V: TRBV5-1; size: -
CDR3: CASSDGQGLLMNTEAFF; DNA: TGTGCCAGCAGTGATGGACAGGGGTTACTGATGAACACTGAAGCTTTCTTT; J: TRBJ1-1; D: TRBD1; V: TRBV6-1; size: -
CDR3: CASSPSAGAVGETQYF; DNA: TGTGCCAGCTCACCAAGCGCGGGGGCCGTCGGAGAGACCCAGTACTTC; J: TRBJ2-5; D: -; V: TRBV18; size: -
CDR3: CASSIGGTGRSNQPQHF; DNA: TGTGCCAGTAGTATAGGGGGGACAGGAAGAAGCAATCAGCCCCAGCATTTT; J: TRBJ1-5; D: TRBD1; V: TRBV19; size: -
CDR3: CAWSPQAGRLHEQYF; DNA: TGTGCCTGGAGTCCACAGGCCGGCAGGTTGCACGAGCAGTACTTC; J: TRBJ2-7; D: -; V: TRBV30; size: -
CDR3: CASSLRGEETQYF; DNA: TGTGCCAGCAGCTTGCGCGGAGAAGAGACCCAGTACTTC; J: TRBJ2-5; D: -; V: TRBV5-6; size: -
CDR3: CASSRQATNEKLFF; DNA: TGTGCCAGCAGCCGACAAGCAACTAATGAAAAACTGTTTTTT; J: TRBJ1-4; D: -; V: TRBV6-5; size: -
CDR3: CASSLSINSPLHF; DNA: TGTGCCAGCAGCTTGAGTATTAATTCACCCCTCCACTTT; J: TRBJ1-6; D: -; V: TRBV7-3; size: -
CDR3: CAISTGTTNEQFF; DNA: TGTGCCATCAGTACCGGGACAACGAATGAGCAGTTCTTC; J: TRBJ2-1; D: -; V: TRBV10-3; size: once
CDR3: CASSLDGTSHNEQFF; DNA: TGTGCCAGCAGCTTAGACGGGACTAGCCACAATGAGCAGTTCTTC; J: TRBJ2-1; D: TRBD2; V: TRBV11-3; size: -
CDR3: CASSFYRDGYTF; DNA: TGCGCCAGCAGCTTTTACAGGGATGGCTACACCTTC; J: TRBJ1-2; D: -; V: TRBV5-1; size: -
CDR3: CASSRAGTGIPTNEKLFF; DNA: TGTGCCAGCAGCCGTGCCGGGACAGGGATTCCAACTAATGAAAAACTGTTTTTT; J: TRBJ1-4; D: TRBD1; V: TRBV5-4; size: once
CDR3: CASSHNRGGTDTQYF; DNA: TGTGCCAGCTCACATAACAGGGGCGGCACAGATACGCAGTATTTT; J: TRBJ2-3; D: TRBD1; V: TRBV18; size: few
CDR3: CASSATGDNEQFF; DNA: TGTGCCAGCAGTGCGACAGGGGACAATGAGCAGTTCTTC; J: TRBJ2-1; D: TRBD1; V: TRBV2; size: -
CDR3: CASSSRAGGDQPQHF; DNA: TGTGCCAGCAGCTCAAGAGCAGGGGGAGACCAGCCCCAGCATTTT; J: TRBJ1-5; D: TRBD1; V: TRBV5-6; size: -
CDR3: CASSLGQGNYGYTF; DNA: TGTGCCAGCAGCCTCGGACAGGGGAACTATGGCTACACCTTC; J: TRBJ1-2; D: TRBD1; V: TRBV2; size: few